These 27 T cell receptor beta chains originate from one sample sequenced in a study of control samples from healthy donors and cancer patients (dated by TCRdb to 2018 to 2020). Libraries were built with the immunoSEQ multiplex PCR assay. Drawn from immuneACCESS, this table holds only the in-frame rearrangements with V and J called that TCRdb kept. Clones are partly lost; checked studies trace under half to an unresolved V gene and leave the rest unexplained. Here the sample has around 79,000 clones; over 85% occur a single time. The biggest ten clones account for over 1% of the sample. Sequenced: PBMCs. These receptors all come from a woman between 35 and 50 years old with lung cancer.

This chain links TRBV19 with TRBJ1-2, with no clear D. Trimming shortened V by 3 bases and J by 6 bases, and 11 bases separated the two germline ends. CDR1 and CDR2 from the germline V gene are LNHDA and SQIVND (reference sequence). The CDR3 has 13 residues. The CDR3 sequence: CASSMAGNNGYTF. The CDR3 DNA reads TGTGCCAGTAGTATGGCTGGGAACAATGGCTACACCTTC.

This clone appeared a single time. The chain couples TRBV10-3 to TRBJ1-1; 7 positions agree with TRBD1. Trimming took 10 bases from V and 0 from J; bases not matched to a gene: 5. The CDR3 is 13 residues long. Germline V gene sequence: CDR1 ENHRY, CDR2 SYGVKD. CDR3 in DNA: TGTGCCACCCAACAGGGGTTGAACACTGAAGCTTTCTTT. Protein product: CATQQGLNTEAFF.

The rearrangement uses TRBV6-5 and TRBJ1-1; D may be TRBD1 (5 bases). CDR1 is MNHEY, CDR2 SVGAGI, per germline. The CDR3 totals 15 residues. V lost 7 bases and J lost 3, with 18 bases in between. CDR3 sequence reads: CASKAAGWSYTEAFF. The CDR3 DNA reads as TGTGCCAGCAAGGCGGCAGGGTGGTCCTACACTGAAGCTTTCTTT.

The table lists this clone with a count of one. This rearrangement joins TRBV11-3 to TRBJ1-2; D remains unclear. Between the trimmed V and J ends, which lost 1 base and 0 bases, there was a span of 15 bases. The CDR3 extends over 17 amino acids. CDR1 and CDR2 (germline): SGHNT, YENEEA. CDR3 sequence: CASSLGGPKAANYGYTF. DNA of the CDR3: TGTGCCAGCAGCTTAGGCGGTCCGAAGGCAGCTAACTATGGCTACACCTTC.

V gene TRBV7-9 combines with J gene TRBJ2-2; D is ambiguous. CDR1 is SEHNR and CDR2 is FQNEAQ in the germline V gene (reference sequence). V lost 4 bases, J lost 6 bases, and 0 bases lay in between. This CDR3 has 10 residues. The CDR3 loop reads CASSSGELFF. The DNA of the CDR3 is TGTGCCAGCAGCTCCGGGGAGCTGTTTTTT.

J is TRBJ2-7 and V is TRBV20-1; D is perhaps TRBD1 (5 bases). The CDR3 runs 13 residues. Germline CDR1 DFQATT, CDR2 SNEGSKA (reference sequence). V was shortened by 3 bases and J by 5 bases, with 14 bases between the two germline ends. This CDR3 is CSASRQGFHEQYF. The DNA for the CDR3 is TGCAGTGCTAGTCGGCAGGGTTTTCACGAGCAGTACTTC.

This clone was counted a single time. V gene TRBV2 combines with J gene TRBJ1-5, with D possibly matching TRBD1 (5 bases). CDR3 length: 13 amino acids. Germline V gene sequence: CDR1 SNHLY, CDR2 FYNNEI. V lost 6 bases and J lost 9, with 15 bases in between. CDR3 amino acids: CASREGFRPPQHF. The CDR3 nucleotides read TGTGCCAGCAGGGAGGGGTTCAGGCCGCCCCAGCATTTT.

CDR3 region: CASSLVTSPGTGELFF. In DNA, the CDR3 is TGTGCCAGCAGCTTGGTTACCTCCCCGGGCACCGGGGAGCTGTTTTTT. This rearrangement joins TRBV5-6 to TRBJ2-2; D remains ambiguous. The length of the CDR3 is 16 residues. V was pared by 0 bases and J by 4 bases, with 13 bases between. The germline CDR1 and CDR2 sequences are SGHDT and YYEEEE.

The chain has TRBV11-3 and TRBJ2-1; D gene uncertain. Germline V lookup: CDR1 SGHNT, CDR2 YENEEA. The CDR3 sequence is 12 residues long. V lost 4 bases and J lost 4, with 5 bases in between. The chain's CDR3 is CASSYSYNEQFF. For the CDR3, the DNA is TGTGCCAGCAGCTACAGTTACAATGAGCAGTTCTTC. Together with reference TRBV11-3 and TRBJ2-1, the CDR3 gives the full variable domain: EAGVVQSPRYKIIEKKQPVAFWCNPISGHNTLYWYLQNLGQGPELLIRYENEEAVDDSQLPKDRFSAERLKGVDSTLKIQPAELGDSAVYLCASSYSYNEQFFGPGTRLTVL.

This clone was detected a few times. The J gene is TRBJ1-5, the V gene TRBV5-8; D perhaps matches TRBD1 (5 bases). The CDR3 contains 15 residues. CDR1 is SGHTS, CDR2 YDEGEE, per germline. V lost 1 base and J lost 3, with 11 bases in between. The CDR3 DNA is TGTGCCAGCAGCTTGTTCGAGGGGCACAATCAGCCCCAGCATTTT. Translating gives CASSLFEGHNQPQHF.

CDR3 in amino acids: CASIDWEAGWDGYTF. The CDR3 nucleotides read TGTGCCAGCATCGATTGGGAGGCAGGGTGGGATGGCTACACCTTC. The V call is TRBV28, the J call TRBJ1-2; tentative D call: TRBD1 (5 bases). Trimming took off 7 bases at V and 6 bases at J, with 21 bases between the two ends. The CDR3 loop spans 15 amino acids. Germline CDR1 reads MDHEN; CDR2 reads SYDVKM.

This clone occurred a few times. V usage is TRBV7-3 and J usage is TRBJ1-5; possible D gene TRBD1, 5 bases. Between the trimmed V and J ends, which lost 3 bases and 7 bases, there was a span of 7 bases. Germline loops: CDR1 SGHTA, CDR2 FQGTGA. The length of the CDR3 is 12 residues. CDR3 region: CASSLEGQPQHF. The CDR3 nucleotides read TGTGCCAGCAGCTTGGAGGGGCAGCCCCAGCATTTT.

V and J are TRBV6-5 and TRBJ1-5; TRBD1 might be the D (5 bases). CDR3 size: 13 residues. V lost 3 bases, J lost 10 bases, and 13 bases lay in between. Germline CDR1 MNHEY, CDR2 SVGAGI. As DNA, the CDR3 is TGTGCCAGCAGTTATGTCAGGGCCGGTCCCCAGCATTTT. Its protein is CASSYVRAGPQHF.

This rearrangement joins TRBV19 to TRBJ2-1; D is perhaps TRBD2 (6 bases). CDR1 and CDR2 (germline): LNHDA, SQIVND (reference sequence). This CDR3 contains 14 residues. V was shortened by 6 bases and J by 4 bases, with 13 bases between the two germline ends. The CDR3 DNA is TGTGCCAGTAGCAAAAGGAGGGTATACAATGAGCAGTTCTTC. Translated: CASSKRRVYNEQFF. The full variable domain, rest sourced from reference TRBV19 and TRBJ2-1, is DGGITQSPKYLFRKEGQNVTLSCEQNLNHDAMYWYRQDPGQGLRLIYYSQIVNDFQKGDIAEGYSVSREKKESFPLTVTSAQKNPTAFYLCASSKRRVYNEQFFGPGTRLTVL.

The chain recombines TRBV27 with TRBJ1-2; D is unclear. V lost 8 bases to trimming and J lost 4 bases, with 14 bases between them. The CDR3 runs to 13 residues. CDR1 and CDR2 from the germline V gene are MNHEY and SMNVEV (reference sequence). The CDR3 protein is CASRHSGSYGYTF. The CDR3 DNA is TGTGCCAGCCGTCACAGCGGCTCCTATGGCTACACCTTC.

V gene TRBV6-2 or TRBV6-3 combines with J gene TRBJ1-6, with unresolved D. Looked up from germline, CDR1 is MNHEY and CDR2 is SVGEGT. The CDR3 sequence is 15 residues long. V was cut by 5 bases and J by 0 bases, with 8 bases left in between. The CDR3 sequence is CASSPTSSYNSPLHF. The CDR3 coding sequence is TGTGCCAGCAGTCCCACGAGCTCCTATAATTCACCCCTCCACTTT.

The chain is built from TRBV11-1 and TRBJ1-6, with D possibly being TRBD1 (6 bases). The V end was cut by 4 bases, the J end by 9 bases, with 16 bases between. The CDR3 is 15 residues long. The germline gives CDR1 SGHAT, CDR2 FQDESV (reference sequence). CDR3 region: CASSSHRDYGSPLHF. The CDR3 region has the DNA TGTGCCAGCAGCTCCCACAGGGATTATGGTTCACCCCTCCACTTT.

The V gene is TRBV6-5, the J gene TRBJ2-1; no clear D gene. Trimming took 6 bases from V and 0 from J, leaving 12 bases between them. This CDR3 is built from 15 residues. CDR1 and CDR2 from the germline V gene are MNHEY and SVGAGI. DNA of the CDR3: TGTGCCAGCAGCACAGACGGAAACTCCTACAATGAGCAGTTCTTC. Protein: CASSTDGNSYNEQFF.

In this sample, this clone turned up once. This sequence joins TRBV5-4 and TRBJ2-7; 10 bases agree with TRBD1. The CDR3 consists of 14 residues. V lost 4 bases and J lost 3; bases outside the gene matches: 4. Looked up from germline, CDR1 is SGHNT and CDR2 is YYREEE (reference sequence). CDR3 sequence: CASSGTGVGYEQYF. The CDR3 DNA sequence: TGTGCCAGCAGCGGGACAGGGGTGGGCTACGAGCAGTACTTC.

The chain uses TRBV5-4 and TRBJ1-2, with TRBD1 as a possible D gene (6 bases). The CDR3 is 15 amino acids. The germline V and J ends were trimmed by 0 bases and 5 bases, with 14 bases remaining between them. Germline V CDR1 and CDR2: SGHNT, YYREEE (reference sequence). The DNA of the CDR3 is TGTGCCAGCAGCTTGGAGGGGGAGGGCTGGTATGGCTACACCTTC. It encodes CASSLEGEGWYGYTF.

The CDR3: CASSLGPLGGEQFF. The DNA for the CDR3 is TGTGCCAGCAGCTTAGGGCCCCTGGGAGGGGAGCAGTTCTTC. This chain connects TRBV11-2 to TRBJ2-1, with 7 nucleotides matching TRBD2. Germline V gives CDR1 SGHAT, CDR2 FQNNGV. This CDR3 contains 14 residues. V lost 1 base, J lost 10 bases, and 7 bases stayed unmatched.

The chain is built from TRBV15 and TRBJ1-4; the D gene is possibly TRBD1 (5 bases). The germline V gene has CDR1 LNHNV and CDR2 YYDKDF (reference sequence). Deletions cut 3 bases from V and 0 bases from J, with 8 bases between. This CDR3 is built from 15 residues. CDR3 coding DNA: TGTGCCACCAGCAGGGGGGTTGCAACTAATGAAAAACTGTTTTTT. Its translation: CATSRGVATNEKLFF. Supplemented by reference TRBV15 and TRBJ1-4, the full variable domain reads DAMVIQNPRYQVTQFGKPVTLSCSQTLNHNVMYWYQQKSSQAPKLLFHYYDKDFNNEADTPDNFQSRRPNTSFCFLDIRSPGLGDTAMYLCATSRGVATNEKLFFGSGTQLSVL.

For this clone: The sample has other DNA sequences that encode this CDR3 too. This chain uses TRBV7-9 with TRBJ1-2; D gene ambiguous. Germline CDR1 is SEHNR and CDR2 is FQNEAQ (reference sequence). V was pared by 4 bases and J by 1 base, with 4 bases between. The CDR3 has 12 residues. This chain's CDR3 is CASSSVNYGYTF. In DNA form, the CDR3 reads TGTGCCAGCAGCTCCGTTAACTATGGCTACACCTTC.

V is TRBV9 and J is TRBJ2-7; D gene uncertain. The ends were cut back, 0 bases at V and 7 bases at J, with 20 bases in the middle. CDR1 and CDR2 (germline): SGDLS, YYNGEE. This CDR3 has 16 residues. CDR3 loop: CASSVGIPSLTREQYF. Written as DNA, the CDR3 is TGTGCCAGCAGCGTAGGGATCCCCTCTTTAACCCGGGAGCAGTACTTC. The entire variable domain, with the rest obtained from reference TRBV9 and TRBJ2-7, is as follows: DSGVTQTPKHLITATGQRVTLRCSPRSGDLSVYWYQQSLDQGLQFLIQYYNGEERAKGNILERFSAQQFPDLHSELNLSSLELGDSALYFCASSVGIPSLTREQYFGPGTRLTVT.

The V and J genes are TRBV4-1 and TRBJ1-1, with 10 bases aligning to TRBD1. Germline-derived CDR1 and CDR2 are MGHRA and YSYEKL. This CDR3 is 15 amino acids long. The V and J ends lost 2 bases and 6 bases, in that order; junction bases with no gene match: 6. The CDR3 coding sequence is TGCGCCAGCAGCCAACCGGGACAGGGGTTATCTGAAGCTTTCTTT. This gives the protein CASSQPGQGLSEAFF.

This chain joins TRBV24-1 and TRBJ1-2; no clear D gene. Germline V gene sequence: CDR1 KGHDR, CDR2 SFDVKD. V gave up 2 bases and J gave up 1 base, with 7 bases separating them. The CDR3 is made up of 14 amino acids. CDR3 amino acids: CATSDSFLNYGYTF. CDR3 nucleotides: TGTGCCACCAGTGATTCCTTCCTTAACTATGGCTACACCTTC.

The chain combines TRBV3-1 (or the pseudogene TRBV3-2) with TRBJ2-7; tentatively, D is TRBD1 or TRBD2 (7 bases each). The CDR3 contains 13 residues. Germline V gene sequence: CDR1 LGHDT, CDR2 YNNKEL (reference sequence). The V and J ends lost 8 bases and 5 bases respectively, with 16 bases between them. The CDR3 bases are TGTGCCAGCGAGCCAGGGGGGGGTAACGAGCAGTACTTC. This sequence encodes CASEPGGGNEQYF.